These 14 T cell receptor beta chains were all obtained from the same sample, sequenced in a study of T cell responses to AZD1222 COVID-19 vaccine. Here immunoSEQ multiplex PCR was the method, and the copy in TCRdb shows in-frame clones only, minus some. The sample has about 140,000 clones, approximately 93% seen once; the top ten hold 9% to 15%. The sequences come from peripheral blood, collected after recovery from COVID-19. Receptors originate from an adult who had recovered from COVID-19.

The chain recombines TRBV9 with TRBJ2-7; tentatively, D is TRBD2 (7 bases). The CDR3 is made up of 16 amino acids. The germline gives CDR1 SGDLS, CDR2 YYNGEE. V gave up 0 bases and J gave up 3 bases, with 16 bases separating them. The CDR3 here is CASSVGGGLPLYEQYF. The DNA for the CDR3 is TGTGCCAGCAGCGTAGGGGGGGGGCTCCCTCTCTACGAGCAGTACTTC.

The chain joins TRBV28 to TRBJ2-7; 7 positions agree with TRBD1. The germline V gene has CDR1 MDHEN and CDR2 SYDVKM. This CDR3 is built from 12 residues. J gave up 4 bases and V 6 bases, and 3 bases lay outside the gene matches. CDR3 nucleotide sequence: TGTGCCAGCAGGACAGGGTTATACGAGCAGTACTTC. Its protein product is CASRTGLYEQYF.

The chain combines TRBV5-1 with TRBJ2-3; 9 nucleotides align to TRBD1. This CDR3 comprises 14 residues. Germline V gene sequence: CDR1 SGHRS, CDR2 YFSETQ. The ends lost 6 bases at V and 4 bases at J; junction bases unmatched: 6. This CDR3 reads CASNPGQGPDTQYF. The CDR3 nucleotides read TGCGCCAGCAACCCGGGACAGGGACCAGATACGCAGTATTTT.

The chain links TRBV30 to TRBJ2-5, with a weak D call TRBD2 (6 bases). The CDR3 totals 14 residues. Trimming left V 7 bases short and J 5 bases short, with 20 bases between. Per the germline V gene, CDR1 is GTSNPN and CDR2 is SVGIG (reference sequence). CDR3 DNA sequence: TGTGCCTTGTTGCTGGTGGGGGGTGGGGAGACCCAGTACTTC. Protein sequence: CALLLVGGGETQYF.

The chain is built from TRBV6-1 and TRBJ1-1; D is ambiguous. Germline values: CDR1 MNHNS, CDR2 SASEGT. CDR3 length: 13 residues. V lost 3 bases, J lost 0 bases, and 5 bases lay in between. The CDR3, as DNA: TGTGCCAGCAGTGACACCATGAACACTGAAGCTTTCTTT. It specifies CASSDTMNTEAFF.

The V gene is TRBV10-3, the J gene TRBJ2-1; tentative D call: TRBD2 (6 bases). The length of the CDR3 is 16 residues. V lost 3 bases to trimming and J lost 1 base, with 13 bases between them. Germline-derived CDR1 and CDR2 are ENHRY and SYGVKD. The CDR3 DNA reads as TGTGCCATCAGTGACGTAGCGGAACCTTCCTACAATGAGCAGTTCTTC. This gives the protein CAISDVAEPSYNEQFF.

This chain connects TRBV27 to TRBJ2-2; unclear D gene. In germline, CDR1 is MNHEY, CDR2 SMNVEV (reference sequence). Trimming pared 2 bases from V and 6 bases from J, leaving 7 bases between. The CDR3 covers 13 residues. CDR3 nucleotides: TGTGCCAGCAGTTTAGGCGGCGCCGGGGAGCTGTTTTTT. Translation: CASSLGGAGELFF.

The rearrangement joins TRBV5-1 to TRBJ2-2, with 7 bases lining up with TRBD1. The CDR3 sequence is 17 residues long. CDR1 is SGHRS, CDR2 YFSETQ, per germline. J was trimmed by 4 bases and V by 4 bases; bases with no gene match: 13. The CDR3: CASSTHRGPQFTGELFF. CDR3 coding DNA: TGCGCCAGCAGCACCCACAGGGGCCCACAGTTCACCGGGGAGCTGTTTTTT. Drawing the rest from reference TRBV5-1 and TRBJ2-2, the complete variable domain is KAGVTQTPRYLIKTRGQQVTLSCSPISGHRSVSWYQQTPGQGLQFLFEYFSETQRNKGNFPGRFSGRQFSNSRSEMNVSTLELGDSALYLCASSTHRGPQFTGELFFGEGSRLTVL.

The V gene is TRBV19, the J gene TRBJ1-1; TRBD1 might be the D (5 bases). CDR1 and CDR2 from the germline V gene are LNHDA and SQIVND (reference sequence). The CDR3 length is 15 residues. Trimming left V 7 bases short and J 5 bases short, with 20 bases between. The DNA for the CDR3 is TGTGCCAGTACAGTGGGACCGGGGAGAACAACTGAAGCTTTCTTT. It specifies CASTVGPGRTTEAFF. Together with reference TRBV19 and TRBJ1-1, the CDR3 gives the full variable domain: DGGITQSPKYLFRKEGQNVTLSCEQNLNHDAMYWYRQDPGQGLRLIYYSQIVNDFQKGDIAEGYSVSREKKESFPLTVTSAQKNPTAFYLCASTVGPGRTTEAFFGQGTRLTVV.

This clone was seen just once. The J gene is TRBJ1-4, the V gene TRBV6-5; D possibly corresponds to TRBD1 (5 bases). The CDR3 is 14 residues long. The V and J ends lost 2 bases and 5 bases respectively, with 9 bases between them. CDR1 MNHEY and CDR2 SVGAGI come from the germline V gene. The CDR3: CASSYTDSNEKLFF. In DNA form, the CDR3 reads TGTGCCAGCAGTTACACCGACAGCAATGAAAAACTGTTTTTT.

This clone showed up just once. V and J are TRBV2 and TRBJ1-1; 9 bases map to TRBD1. The CDR3 runs 13 residues. CDR1 SNHLY and CDR2 FYNNEI come from the germline V gene. After removal of 7 bases from V and 1 base from J, the junction contained 1 base not matched to a gene. This CDR3 is CASKDRGNTEAFF. The CDR3 DNA reads as TGTGCCAGCAAGGACAGGGGGAACACTGAAGCTTTCTTT. Variable domain in full (rest from reference TRBV2 and TRBJ1-1): EPEVTQTPSHQVTQMGQEVILRCVPISNHLYFYWYRQILGQKVEFLVSFYNNEISEKSEIFDDQFSVERPDGSNFTLKIRSTKLEDSAMYFCASKDRGNTEAFFGQGTRLTVV.

The chain combines TRBV28 with TRBJ2-1; 8 bases align to TRBD1. The CDR3 is 15 amino acids. With 2 bases clipped from V and 7 bases from J, the junction kept 7 bases outside the gene matches. The germline V gene encodes CDR1 MDHEN and CDR2 SYDVKM. The CDR3 nucleotides read TGTGCCAGCAGTTTACGGACAGGGACCCGGAATGAGCAGTTCTTC. Protein: CASSLRTGTRNEQFF.

V usage is TRBV19 and J usage is TRBJ2-1; 8 bases are a match to TRBD2. The CDR3 runs to 17 residues. The germline gives CDR1 LNHDA, CDR2 SQIVND (reference sequence). The trim removed 6 bases at V and 8 bases at J, leaving 18 bases unmatched. CDR3 in DNA: TGTGCCAGTAGCCCCCTTACTGGGCTAGCGGGTCGGGATGAGCAGTTCTTC. Protein sequence: CASSPLTGLAGRDEQFF.

The genes are TRBV27 and TRBJ2-1; 7 nucleotides line up with TRBD1. Germline CDR1 is MNHEY and CDR2 is SMNVEV (reference sequence). V lost 5 bases, J lost 4 bases, and 5 bases stayed unmatched. The CDR3 contains 14 residues. CDR3 coding DNA: TGTGCCAGCAGTCCGGGACAGCCTTACAATGAGCAGTTCTTC. Residues: CASSPGQPYNEQFF.